These 20 T cell receptor beta chains were sequenced from one sample in a study of a mutant IDH1 vaccine in newly diagnosed glioma. Time point: week 47, end of study. Every vaccine dose comprised 300 ug of mutant IDH1 20-mer peptide plus topical imiquimod. Their specific antigens are unknown. The assay was immunoSEQ multiplex PCR, and TCRdb's table has in-frame clones only and misses some. The table records about 34,000 clones, 90% of them present only once. The specimen was PBMCs, collected from a glioma patient whose treatment included an IDH1 peptide vaccine. The receptor set was obtained from a woman between 40 and 50 years old with glioma.

The gene calls are TRBV19 and TRBJ2-5; D is possibly TRBD1 or TRBD2 (5 bases each). Germline CDR1 LNHDA, CDR2 SQIVND (reference sequence). The CDR3 loop spans 14 amino acids. Trimming pared 1 base from V and 1 base from J, leaving 7 bases between. The DNA of the CDR3 is TGTGCCAGTAGTATAGGGGGGTTCCAAGAGACCCAGTACTTC. Protein: CASSIGGFQETQYF.

V gene TRBV6-1 combines with J gene TRBJ1-1; TRBD1 agrees at 7 bases. Trimming took 8 bases from V and 11 from J; bases not matched to a gene: 8. The CDR3 sequence is 11 residues long. CDR1 and CDR2 (germline): MNHNS, SASEGT. The DNA of the CDR3 is TGTGCCAGCGATACAGGGGCGTCCGCTTTCTTT. Protein product: CASDTGASAFF.

This sequence joins TRBV5-1 and TRBJ2-1; 10 bases align to TRBD2. CDR1 is SGHRS, CDR2 YFSETQ, per germline. The V segment lost 4 bases and the J segment 6 bases; nucleotides outside the gene matches: 4. The CDR3 spans 14 residues. The CDR3 nucleotides read TGCGCCAGCAGCCCGGGGACTAGCGTCAATGAGCAGTTCTTC. Its protein product is CASSPGTSVNEQFF.

The chain uses TRBV5-1 and TRBJ2-2; TRBD1 matches at 8 bases. CDR3 length equals 16 residues. Trimming at V came to 3 bases and at J to 5 bases, leaving 9 bases not matched to a gene. The V gene's germline CDR1 is SGHRS and CDR2 YFSETQ. For the CDR3, the DNA is TGCGCCAGCAGCTCGGCCGGGGACAGGCCTACCGGGGAGCTGTTTTTT. Protein product: CASSSAGDRPTGELFF. Full variable domain (outside the CDR3, taken from reference TRBV5-1 and TRBJ2-2): KAGVTQTPRYLIKTRGQQVTLSCSPISGHRSVSWYQQTPGQGLQFLFEYFSETQRNKGNFPGRFSGRQFSNSRSEMNVSTLELGDSALYLCASSSAGDRPTGELFFGEGSRLTVL.

The V gene is TRBV5-5, the J gene TRBJ1-2; TRBD1 agrees at 9 bases. The CDR3 is 16 residues long. In germline, CDR1 is SGHKS, CDR2 YYEKEE (reference sequence). With 0 bases clipped from V and 6 bases from J, the junction kept 9 bases outside the gene matches. The CDR3, as DNA: TGTGCCAGCAGCTTGGGCGGGACAGGGTTAACGAATGGCTACACCTTC. It is translated as CASSLGGTGLTNGYTF.

This chain joins TRBV7-2 and TRBJ2-1; 7 bases agree with TRBD2. The CDR3 contains 18 residues. CDR1 SGHTA and CDR2 FQGNSA come from the germline V gene. V dropped 0 bases and J dropped 1; count of bases not matched to a gene: 9. The CDR3 nucleotides read TGTGCCAGCAGCTTAGCGCCGGGGGGAGGTCTGTCCTACAATGAGCAGTTCTTC. Translation gives CASSLAPGGGLSYNEQFF.

The J gene is TRBJ1-5, the V gene TRBV18; TRBD1 matches at 7 bases. The CDR3 length is 16 residues. Germline trimming cut 4 bases from V and 4 bases from J; bases unmatched to any gene: 10. The germline V gene encodes CDR1 KGHSH and CDR2 LQKENI. DNA for the CDR3: TGTGCCAGCTCACAAAACCGGGACAGCCTAAATCAGCCCCAGCATTTT. Its translation is CASSQNRDSLNQPQHF.

V usage is TRBV6-1 and J usage is TRBJ2-2, with 8 bases that match TRBD2. This CDR3 is 14 amino acids long. V lost 8 bases to trimming and J lost 5 bases; unmatched junction nucleotides: 7. The V gene's germline CDR1 is MNHNS and CDR2 SASEGT. The CDR3 sequence: CASSRREGTGELFF. The DNA for the CDR3 is TGTGCCAGCTCGCGTCGGGAGGGTACCGGGGAGCTGTTTTTT.

Only one count was recorded for this clone. The V and J genes are TRBV11-2 and TRBJ2-5; possible D gene TRBD2, 5 bases. This CDR3 contains 13 residues. The V gene's germline CDR1 is SGHAT and CDR2 FQNNGV. The V and J ends lost 5 bases and 1 base respectively, with 8 bases between them. CDR3: CASSDYTQETQYF. DNA for the CDR3: TGTGCCAGCAGCGACTATACCCAAGAGACCCAGTACTTC.

The V gene is TRBV5-1, the J gene TRBJ2-1, with unresolved D. There are 12 residues in the CDR3. The V gene's germline CDR1 is SGHRS and CDR2 YFSETQ. Trimming removed 1 base at V and 9 bases at J, with 8 bases between. The CDR3 reads CASSLSVTEQFF. CDR3 sequence (DNA): TGCGCCAGCAGCTTGTCTGTTACTGAGCAGTTCTTC.

The gene calls are TRBV14 and TRBJ2-7, with D perhaps TRBD1 or TRBD2 (5 bases each). V was pared by 0 bases and J by 1 base, with 7 bases between. The germline V gene has CDR1 SGHDN and CDR2 FVKESK. The CDR3 consists of 14 residues. CDR3 DNA: TGTGCCAGCAGCCAAGAATGGGGGTCCTACGAGCAGTACTTC. Translated: CASSQEWGSYEQYF.

V usage is TRBV6-4 and J usage is TRBJ1-1, with D unresolved. Germline CDR1 is MRHNA and CDR2 is SNTAGT. V lost 4 bases and J 1 base, leaving 7 bases between the germline ends. The CDR3 consists of 13 residues. The CDR3 DNA sequence: TGTGCCAGCAGTGTTCAGACGAACACTGAAGCTTTCTTT. Translation: CASSVQTNTEAFF.

This chain joins TRBV14 and TRBJ2-7; TRBD2 is a possible D gene (5 bases). With 6 bases removed from V and 1 base from J, the gap between germline ends came to 16 bases. There are 15 residues in the CDR3. From germline, CDR1 is SGHDN and CDR2 FVKESK. The CDR3 here is CASSTGRRISYEQYF. The CDR3 DNA reads as TGTGCCAGCAGTACTGGGCGGAGGATTTCCTACGAGCAGTACTTC.

CDR3: CSVDRGQYNEQFF. The CDR3 nucleotides are TGCAGCGTTGATCGGGGGCAGTACAATGAGCAGTTCTTC. V is TRBV29-1 and J is TRBJ2-1; the D gene could be TRBD1 or TRBD2 (6 bases each). From germline, CDR1 is SQVTM and CDR2 ANQGSEA. V lost 3 bases to trimming and J lost 4 bases, with 10 bases between them. The CDR3 sequence is 13 residues long.

The rearrangement joins TRBV5-1 to TRBJ2-2; D gene uncertain. With 4 bases removed from V and 1 base from J, the gap between germline ends came to 8 bases. CDR3 length: 14 amino acids. Germline V gene lookup returns CDR1 SGHRS and CDR2 YFSETQ. The CDR3 DNA reads as TGCGCCAGCAGCCCCAGACTGAACACCGGGGAGCTGTTTTTT. Protein sequence: CASSPRLNTGELFF.

The chain couples TRBV7-6 to TRBJ2-1; 8 bases line up with TRBD2. CDR1 and CDR2 (germline): SGHVS, FNYEAQ. The CDR3 has 15 amino acids. After removal of 0 bases from V and 7 bases from J, the junction contained 5 bases not matched to a gene. CDR3 loop: CASSLADSGKNEQFF. In DNA, the CDR3 is TGTGCCAGCAGCTTAGCGGATAGCGGGAAGAATGAGCAGTTCTTC.

This chain joins TRBV7-8 and TRBJ2-7; 7 nucleotides align to TRBD1. The CDR3 extends over 15 amino acids. Trimming removed 5 bases from V and 3 bases from J; junction bases left unmatched: 10. Per germline, CDR1 SGHVS and CDR2 FQNEAQ. CDR3 sequence (DNA): TGTGCCAGCAGCCCAGCCTTCAGACAGGGCTACGAGCAGTACTTC. It translates to CASSPAFRQGYEQYF.

This rearrangement joins TRBV10-2 to TRBJ2-7, with D perhaps assigned TRBD1 or TRBD2 (5 bases each). The CDR3 has 14 amino acids. The V gene's germline CDR1 is WSHSY and CDR2 SAAADI. With 4 bases removed from V and 2 bases from J, the gap between germline ends came to 12 bases. CDR3 coding DNA: TGCGCCAGCAGTGGAGGGGACGGCCCCTACGAGCAGTACTTC. This gives the protein CASSGGDGPYEQYF.

The chain employs TRBV4-3 and TRBJ2-7; no definite D call. Between the trimmed V and J ends, which lost 0 bases and 4 bases, there was a span of 7 bases. The CDR3 sequence is 13 residues long. Per the germline V gene, CDR1 is LGHNA and CDR2 is YSLEER. CDR3 sequence reads: CASSQEVRYEQYF. DNA for the CDR3: TGCGCCAGCAGCCAAGAGGTCCGATACGAGCAGTACTTC.

The rearrangement uses TRBV4-3 and TRBJ1-1, with 11 bases lining up with TRBD1. V was pared by 5 bases and J by 1 base, with 9 bases of the junction left unmatched. CDR3 length: 17 residues. Germline assignment: CDR1 LGHNA and CDR2 YSLEER. CDR3 DNA: TGCGCCAGCAGCGAAGGGACAGGGGGTTTTTGGAACACTGAAGCTTTCTTT. It yields the protein CASSEGTGGFWNTEAFF.